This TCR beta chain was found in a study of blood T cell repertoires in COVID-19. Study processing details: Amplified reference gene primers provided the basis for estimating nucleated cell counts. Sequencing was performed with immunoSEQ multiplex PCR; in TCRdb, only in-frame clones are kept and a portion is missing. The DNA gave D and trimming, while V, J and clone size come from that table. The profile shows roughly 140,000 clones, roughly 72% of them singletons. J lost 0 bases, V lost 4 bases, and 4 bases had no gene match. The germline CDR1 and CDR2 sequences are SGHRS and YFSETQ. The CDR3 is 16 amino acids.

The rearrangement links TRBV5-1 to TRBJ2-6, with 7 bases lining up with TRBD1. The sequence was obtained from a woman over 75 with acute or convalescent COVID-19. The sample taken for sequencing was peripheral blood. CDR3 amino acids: CASSRGTDSGANVLTF. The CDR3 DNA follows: TGCGCCAGCAGCAGAGGGACAGACTCTGGGGCCAACGTCCTGACTTTC.